This T cell receptor beta chain was observed in a study of blood T cell repertoires in COVID-19 (dated by TCRdb to the early 2020s). Regarding the study in general: Collaborator samples came from the United States, Italy and Spain and covered acute and convalescent phases of COVID-19. The repertoires were made available in a free public database intended to serve as a resource for research on the immune response to SARS-CoV-2. The material from the prospective study consisted of cDNA or gDNA derived from T cells, B-cell-depleted T cells, or PBMCs. Samples came from the ongoing ImmuneRACE study (first 160 participants) plus 1,254 subjects from 6 global collaborators. Deeply sampled blood TCRbeta repertoires from subjects exposed to, actively infected with, or recovered from COVID-19 were included in the dataset. Where available, HLA class I and class II types were taken from metadata supplied by the sample provider and were not determined by assay-based typing. Nearly every sample came with metadata listing a de-identified subject ID, COVID-19 status, age in years and sex. Study-wide conclusions, independent of this receptor: The quantity of clinical and demographic metadata differed by source and by participant and was supplied without curation.

TCRbeta CDR3 regions were amplified from genomic DNA by means of the immunoSEQ Assay, a bias-controlled multiplex PCR. Under the source paper's analysis protocol: The number of nucleated cells in each sample was estimated from the amplification of reference gene primers within the assay. Sequence reads were collapsed and filtered to measure the absolute abundance of every unique TCRbeta CDR3 rearrangement. For each sample, productive Simpson clonality was calculated as the square root of Simpson's diversity index across productive rearrangements. Sourced from immuneACCESS, this table was stored by TCRdb with only in-frame sequences that have V and J called. A share of the clones is absent; for the studies checked, an unresolved V gene accounts for under half, and the remainder has no known explanation. V and J calls and clone size are those listed in that table; D and trimming were worked out from the DNA. The sample includes 180,000 or so clones, with around 83% observed a single time. Together, the top ten hold approximately 2.9% of the sample.

As concerns this clone: The antigen it recognizes is unknown. The record has no base qualities; no much larger clone is one base away.

V was cut back by 1 base and J by 1 base, leaving a gap of 7 bases between them. CDR1 and CDR2, looked up from the germline V gene (reference sequence), are SEHNR and FQNEAQ. The CDR3 measures 15 amino acids from cysteine to phenylalanine. The read is trimmed to its CDR3 DNA, 45 bases read in frame from base 1. Collaborating institutions collected whole blood in K2EDTA tubes following their own protocols. For TCRbeta analysis, collaborators shipped samples as frozen whole blood, isolated PBMCs, or DNA extracted from either of those sample types. The TCR was taken from a woman in her 30s with active or convalescent COVID-19. This receptor chain uses TRBV7-9 and TRBJ2-2, with TRBD1 perhaps the D gene, on 5 matching bases. Specimen: peripheral blood. The CDR3: CASSLGQLNTGELFF. The nucleotide sequence reads as follows: TGTGCCAGCAGCTTAGGACAGCTGAACACCGGGGAGCTGTTTTTT.